This T cell receptor beta chain was identified during a study of blood T cell repertoires in COVID-19 (dated by TCRdb to about 2020). General notes on the study: Collaborator samples came from the United States, Italy and Spain and covered acute and convalescent phases of COVID-19. Samples were obtained from the ongoing ImmuneRACE study (first 160 participants) and from 1,254 subjects provided by 6 global collaborators. The sample metadata nearly always contained a de-identified subject ID, COVID-19 status, age in years and sex. Where HLA class I and class II types were available, the types were taken from metadata supplied by the sample provider, not from assay-based typing. The repertoires were released in a freely available public database intended as a resource for research on the immune response to SARS-CoV-2. The prospective study material was composed of cDNA or gDNA derived from T cells, B-cell-depleted T cells, or PBMCs. Subjects who had been exposed to COVID-19, were actively infected with it, or had recovered from it provided the deeply sampled blood TCRbeta repertoires that made up the dataset. On the study overall, not on this receptor specifically: Clinical and demographic metadata were provided uncurated, with the amount varying by source and participant.

TCRbeta CDR3 regions were amplified from genomic DNA using the immunoSEQ Assay, a bias-controlled multiplex PCR. Regarding the original processing steps: The number of nucleated cells in each sample was estimated by amplification of reference gene primers within the assay. To quantify the absolute abundance of each unique TCRbeta CDR3 rearrangement, sequence reads were collapsed and filtered. For each sample, productive Simpson clonality was calculated by taking the square root of Simpson's diversity index across productive rearrangements. The table was pulled from immuneACCESS by TCRdb, which kept in-frame rearrangements only. Such tables lose some clones; where checked, under half of the loss comes from unresolved V genes, and the rest has no known cause. V, J and clone size derive from that table, while D and trimming were established from the DNA sequence. The sample has 200,000 or so clones on record, about 81% of them singletons. Approximately 14% of the sample lies in the top ten.

Collaborating institutions collected whole blood in K2EDTA tubes following their own protocols. For TCRbeta analysis, collaborators shipped samples as frozen whole blood, isolated PBMCs, or DNA extracted from either of those sample types. CDR1 SGHRS and CDR2 YFSETQ are derived from the germline V gene. The CDR3 starts with the cysteine, ends with the phenylalanine, and has 15 residues. The read is trimmed to its CDR3 DNA, 45 bases read in frame from base 1. With regard to this clone: The antigen this receptor binds is unknown. Compared with germline, one end of the junction differs, possibly owing to a read error.

The V and J segments used are TRBV5-1 and TRBJ2-2; TRBD2 aligns with 12 central bases. This sequence originates from a man aged 25 to 40 with active or convalescent COVID-19. Specimen: peripheral blood. The nucleotide sequence is given as TGCGCCAGCAGTTTGGGGACTAGCGGGACCGGGGAGCTGTTTTTT. This codes for CASSLGTSGTGELFF. With all but the CDR3 taken from the reference TRBV5-1 and TRBJ2-2 genes, the full variable domain is: KAGVTQTPRYLIKTRGQQVTLSCSPISGHRSVSWYQQTPGQGLQFLFEYFSETQRNKGNFPGRFSGRQFSNSRSEMNVSTLELGDSALYLCASSLGTSGTGELFFGEGSRLTVL.